The 13 T cell receptor beta chains below were found in one sample sequenced in a study of T cells in Graves' hyperthyroidism and ophthalmopathy. RNA transcripts were the template for amplifying TCR beta CDR3 regions. Researchers ran a first-round RT-PCR on the TCR CDR3 using the HTBI primer set. MiXCR, run by TCRdb on the multiplex PCR reads, gives a single entry per CDR3 protein. The top ten clones hold about a sixth of a sample with about 690,000 distinct CDR3 sequences, 17% of them seen once. The sample was blood. These receptors were obtained from a man in his fifties with Graves' hyperthyroidism.

In this sample, this clonotype turned up a few times. The chain employs TRBV6-1 and TRBJ2-2; 8 bases are a match to TRBD2. Germline V gene data show CDR1 as MNHNS and CDR2 as SASEGT. The ends lost 6 bases at V and 5 bases at J; junction bases unmatched: 11. This CDR3 spans 16 amino acids. The DNA for the CDR3 is TGTGCCAGCAGCCCTCCAGCGGGAGTTCGAACCGGGGAGCTGTTTTTT. Amino acids: CASSPPAGVRTGELFF.

The CDR3 nucleotides read TGCGCCAGCAGCCAAGAAGGGCGCGGCGAGCAGTACTTC. This encodes CASSQEGRGEQYF. The genes are TRBV4-1 and TRBJ2-7; the D is unclear. CDR1 is MGHRA and CDR2 is YSYEKL in the germline V gene. The CDR3 is made up of 13 amino acids. V dropped 0 bases and J dropped 6 bases, with 9 bases sitting between them.

This clonotype was recorded at least ten times. V gene TRBV20-1 combines with J gene TRBJ2-1, with 9 bases identical to TRBD2. The germline gives CDR1 DFQATT, CDR2 SNEGSKA (reference sequence). The CDR3 has 15 residues. V gave up 3 bases and J gave up 1 base; unmatched junction bases: 4. CDR3 loop: CSASRSGGSYNEQFF. The CDR3 DNA sequence: TGCAGTGCTAGTCGTAGCGGGGGTTCCTACAATGAGCAGTTCTTC.

V gene TRBV2 combines with J gene TRBJ2-7, with TRBD2 identical over 7 bases. Per germline, CDR1 SNHLY and CDR2 FYNNEI. With 3 bases clipped from V and 3 bases from J, the junction kept 5 bases outside the gene matches. This CDR3 region has 14 residues. The CDR3 nucleotides read TGTGCCAGCAGTGAGCGGGGACTACTCTACGAGCAGTACTTC. It codes for CASSERGLLYEQYF.

The chain employs TRBV27 and TRBJ1-2; the D gene is possibly TRBD1 (5 bases). Between the trimmed V and J ends, which lost 0 bases and 3 bases, there was a span of 8 bases. Germline V CDR1 and CDR2: MNHEY, SMNVEV (reference sequence). There are 14 residues in the CDR3. CDR3 amino acids: CASSLSGRDYGYTF. DNA for the CDR3: TGTGCCAGCAGTTTATCTGGCAGGGACTATGGCTACACCTTC.

The J gene is TRBJ2-1, the V gene TRBV18; 7 bases fit TRBD2. Germline V gene lookup returns CDR1 KGHSH and CDR2 LQKENI. The CDR3 sequence is 14 residues long. The J segment lost 5 bases and the V segment lost 3 bases, leaving 4 bases of the junction unmatched. For the CDR3, the DNA is TGTGCCAGCTCACCTACTAGCGATCACAATGAGCAGTTCTTC. Its protein product is CASSPTSDHNEQFF.

Ten or more counts support this clonotype. The rearrangement uses TRBV19 and TRBJ1-1, with D possibly being TRBD1 (6 bases). CDR1 and CDR2 (germline): LNHDA, SQIVND (reference sequence). This CDR3 region has 15 residues. The V gene lost 5 bases and the J gene lost 0 bases, with 13 bases spanning the gap. The CDR3 DNA follows: TGTGCCAGTAGTTTTCATGACAGGATGAACACTGAAGCTTTCTTT. As protein: CASSFHDRMNTEAFF.

Many counts were recorded for this clonotype. The chain recombines TRBV11-2 with TRBJ2-1; the match to TRBD2 covers 11 bases. This CDR3 has 19 amino acids. V dropped 4 bases and J dropped 7; count of bases not matched to a gene: 18. CDR1 is SGHAT and CDR2 is FQNNGV in the germline V gene. The CDR3 bases are TGTGCCAGCAGCTCCAGGATCTCACAACTAGCGGGGGACGGAAATGAGCAGTTCTTC. It translates to CASSSRISQLAGDGNEQFF.

There are a few counts of this clonotype. The chain uses TRBV27 and TRBJ1-3; no firm D call. The V gene's germline CDR1 is MNHEY and CDR2 SMNVEV (reference sequence). The CDR3 contains 15 residues. The V gene lost 7 bases and the J gene lost 0 bases, with 13 bases spanning the gap. CDR3 in amino acids: CASKTNRFSGNTIYF. For the CDR3, the DNA is TGTGCCAGCAAAACAAACAGATTCTCTGGAAACACCATATATTTT.

About this clonotype itself: A much more abundant neighbour one base away suggests this may be a read error. This chain links TRBV11-2 with TRBJ2-7; 13 bases map to TRBD2. Germline assignment: CDR1 SGHAT and CDR2 FQNNGV. V shed 6 bases and J 4 bases; nucleotides not matched to a gene: 6. CDR3 length: 15 residues. The CDR3 nucleotides are TGTGCCAGCAGTTACATGGGACTAGCGGGGTACGAGCAGTACTTC. This sequence encodes CASSYMGLAGYEQYF.

With respect to this clonotype: A much bigger clone sits one base away, suggesting this may be a read error. The rearrangement joins TRBV7-2 to TRBJ2-6, with D tentatively TRBD1 (6 bases). The V gene's germline CDR1 is SGHTA and CDR2 FQGNSA. This CDR3 comprises 14 residues. The CDR3: CASSPSPGAHVLTF. The CDR3 region has the DNA TGTGCCAGCAGCCCCTCTCCAGGGGCCCACGTCCTGACTTTC.

This clonotype showed up many times. The V and J genes are TRBV28 and TRBJ2-6; 8 bases match TRBD1. The CDR3 totals 16 residues. V lost 3 bases to trimming and J lost 2 bases; unmatched junction nucleotides: 3. Germline assignment: CDR1 MDHEN and CDR2 SYDVKM. The CDR3 bases are TGTGCCAGCAGTTTCGTGGACAGGGCTGGGGCCAACGTCCTGACTTTC. This codes for CASSFVDRAGANVLTF.

The chain couples TRBV28 to TRBJ1-2; 7 bases agree with TRBD1. The junction had 0 bases not matched to a gene; V was cut back by 0 bases and J by 2 bases. Germline V gene sequence: CDR1 MDHEN, CDR2 SYDVKM. The CDR3 extends over 14 amino acids. The CDR3 sequence: CASSLWTGNYGYTF. CDR3 nucleotide sequence: TGTGCCAGCAGTTTATGGACAGGGAACTATGGCTACACCTTC.